This T cell receptor (beta chain) was captured by sequencing in a study of PD-L1 blockade in urothelial cancer. Sequenced by immunoSEQ multiplex PCR; TCRdb stores in-frame clones only, minus some. This table holds roughly 130,000 clones, approximately 84% found once. Time point given: pretreatment peripheral blood. Trimming pared 4 bases from V and 8 bases from J, leaving 12 bases between. The V gene's germline CDR1 is SGHRS and CDR2 YFSETQ. The CDR3 contains 12 residues. The genes are TRBV5-1 and TRBJ1-1, with no clear D. The material sequenced was PBMCs, taken around atezolizumab (anti-PD-L1) treatment. The sequence came from a man between 50 and 59 years old with urothelial cancer. This chain's CDR3 is CASSRDAGEAFF. The DNA of the CDR3 is TGCGCCAGCAGCCGGGATGCGGGGGAAGCTTTCTTT.